The sequence of this TCR beta chain was determined in a study of regulatory T cells in long-lasting Graves disease. Study as a whole: Graves' patients, newly diagnosed, had taken antithyroid drugs under 3 months.

Germline V gene lookup returns CDR1 DFQATT and CDR2 SNEGSKA (reference sequence). The junction had 4 bases not matched to a gene; V was cut back by 3 bases and J by 5 bases. This CDR3 is built from 14 residues. Time point specified: newly diagnosed GD, antithyroid drugs for less than 3 months. Generation of the TCR library employed RNA extracted from PBMCs. Arm-PCR with iRepertoire HTBI primers amplified the CDR3 regions for these TCR beta libraries. TCRdb independently ran MiXCR on the multiplex PCR reads; one entry per CDR3 protein. The sample lists 500,000 or so distinct CDR3 sequences, 15% to 20% occurring once. In addition, the sample was reused for a study of T cells in Graves' hyperthyroidism and ophthalmopathy. This second study says: In blood, most of the thyroid clonotypes expanded above 0.001 were also present.

The receptor was isolated from a middle-aged woman with Graves disease. The rearrangement joins TRBV20-1 to TRBJ2-2; TRBD2 matches 9 bases. Sequencing used peripheral blood mononuclear cells (PBMCs), obtained at new diagnosis, from a patient treated with antithyroid drugs. In DNA form, the CDR3 reads TGCAGTGCTAGGATGACTAGCGGAACCGGGGAGCTGTTTTTT. Its translation is CSARMTSGTGELFF.